Below are 25 T cell receptor beta chains sequenced from a single sample in a study of blood T cell repertoires in COVID-19 (dated by TCRdb to the early 2020s). Libraries were constructed by the immunoSEQ multiplex PCR assay. This is the immuneACCESS table as TCRdb keeps it, with only in-frame sequences that have V and J called. A part of the clones is gone; compared with another copy, unresolved V genes explain less than half, and the rest is unexplained. The sample table lists approximately 60,000 clones, 75% to 90% of them with a count of one. The leading ten clones occupy 20% to 25% of the sample. The sample taken for sequencing was peripheral blood. All receptors derive from a woman over 75 with COVID-19, enrolled during active disease.

This clone was seen only once. The chain employs TRBV5-1 and TRBJ2-2, with D perhaps matching TRBD2 (5 bases). Trimming cost V 4 bases and J 4 bases, with 17 bases left between them. Per germline, CDR1 SGHRS and CDR2 YFSETQ. The CDR3 is made up of 16 amino acids. The CDR3 DNA reads as TGCGCCAGCAGCGCGGAAGCAGTCCGGGGCACCGGGGAGCTGTTTTTT. It encodes CASSAEAVRGTGELFF.

The chain uses TRBV28 and TRBJ1-5; unclear D gene. The ends were cut back, 1 base at V and 2 bases at J, with 3 bases in the middle. This CDR3 has 13 residues. The V gene's germline CDR1 is MDHEN and CDR2 SYDVKM. The CDR3: CASSLLGNQPQHF. The CDR3 nucleotides are TGTGCCAGCAGTTTATTAGGCAATCAGCCCCAGCATTTT.

This sequence joins TRBV18 and TRBJ2-7, with TRBD1 identical over 7 bases. In germline, CDR1 is KGHSH, CDR2 LQKENI. Trimming removed 3 bases from V and 5 bases from J; junction bases left unmatched: 13. The CDR3 covers 16 residues. Written as DNA, the CDR3 is TGTGCCAGCTCACCTCAACCGACAGGGCGTAATCACGAGCAGTACTTC. Its protein product is CASSPQPTGRNHEQYF.

This chain links TRBV5-1 with TRBJ1-4, with unresolved D. The V gene's germline CDR1 is SGHRS and CDR2 YFSETQ. The V end was cut by 0 bases, the J end by 4 bases, with 10 bases between. The CDR3 runs 15 residues. The CDR3 spells CASSLARQDNEKLFF. The CDR3 DNA is TGCGCCAGCAGCTTGGCCCGACAAGATAATGAAAAACTGTTTTTT. The variable domain in full, completed from reference TRBV5-1 and TRBJ1-4, reads KAGVTQTPRYLIKTRGQQVTLSCSPISGHRSVSWYQQTPGQGLQFLFEYFSETQRNKGNFPGRFSGRQFSNSRSEMNVSTLELGDSALYLCASSLARQDNEKLFFGSGTQLSVL.

This clone is a singleton in its sample. The chain has TRBV21-1 and TRBJ2-2; the table's D call of TRBD1 was not tested on the DNA. TRBV21-1 constitutes a pseudogene. The CDR3 sequence is 14 residues long. The CDR3: CASSNRRASGELFF. CDR3 coding DNA: TGTGCCAGCAGCAATCGCAGGGCGTCCGGGGAGCTGTTTTTT.

The chain has TRBV30 and TRBJ2-5; TRBD2 agrees at 12 bases. V shed 7 bases and J 4 bases; nucleotides not matched to a gene: 10. The germline gives CDR1 GTSNPN, CDR2 SVGIG (reference sequence). The CDR3 has 15 residues. CDR3 DNA: TGTGCCTACACACTAGCGGGGGGCGGGAGAGAGACCCAGTACTTC. This gives the protein CAYTLAGGGRETQYF.

DNA of the CDR3: TGTGCCAGCAGCACCGGACAGAGCAATCAGCCCCAGCATTTT. Translating gives CASSTGQSNQPQHF. V is TRBV21-1 and J is TRBJ1-5; the D call of TRBD1 is as the table states it, not checked on the DNA. TRBV21-1 is described as a pseudogene. The CDR3 is 14 residues long.

This chain uses TRBV30 with TRBJ1-1; 7 bases fit TRBD1. The CDR3 totals 13 residues. Trimming at V came to 2 bases and at J to 4 bases, leaving 4 bases not matched to a gene. Looked up from germline, CDR1 is GTSNPN and CDR2 is SVGIG (reference sequence). The CDR3 bases are TGTGCCTGGAGTCGGGACAGCGTCACTGAAGCTTTCTTT. Translated: CAWSRDSVTEAFF.

The chain employs TRBV5-8 and TRBJ1-4; the match to TRBD1 covers 8 bases. Germline V gene sequence: CDR1 SGHTS, CDR2 YDEGEE. The CDR3 extends over 15 amino acids. The J segment lost 10 bases and the V segment lost 4 bases, leaving 12 bases of the junction unmatched. Here the CDR3 reads CASSRGTGVRGKLFF. The CDR3 DNA follows: TGTGCCAGCAGCCGGGGGACAGGCGTGAGGGGAAAACTGTTTTTT.

This clone was observed a single time. The chain has TRBV2 and TRBJ1-5; the D gene is possibly TRBD1 (5 bases). Looked up from germline, CDR1 is SNHLY and CDR2 is FYNNEI. V lost 1 base and J 4 bases, leaving 11 bases between the germline ends. This CDR3 comprises 15 residues. CDR3 residues: CASSEDRTNNQPQHF. The CDR3 region has the DNA TGTGCCAGCAGTGAAGATCGGACAAATAATCAGCCCCAGCATTTT.

The J gene is TRBJ2-2, the V gene TRBV10-3; 14 bases line up with TRBD2. V was pared by 7 bases and J by 4 bases, with 8 bases of the junction left unmatched. The CDR3 is made up of 17 amino acids. Germline CDR1 reads ENHRY; CDR2 reads SYGVKD. CDR3 loop: CAITTSGGAGGTGELFF. CDR3 bases: TGTGCCATCACGACTAGCGGGGGGGCCGGAGGCACCGGGGAGCTGTTTTTT.

CDR3 in DNA: TGTGCCAGCAGCTTAGGAGCGTACCAAGAGACCCAGTACTTC. It codes for CASSLGAYQETQYF. This sequence joins TRBV7-9 and TRBJ2-5; D remains unclear. Trimming took off 1 base at V and 0 bases at J, with 6 bases between the two ends. The CDR3 is 14 residues long. Germline CDR1 is SEHNR and CDR2 is FQNEAQ (reference sequence).

The V gene is TRBV5-6, the J gene TRBJ1-2; D is unresolved. The ends were cut back, 4 bases at V and 4 bases at J, with 20 bases in the middle. The CDR3 extends over 16 amino acids. Germline CDR1 is SGHDT and CDR2 is YYEEEE. CDR3 bases: TGTGCCAGCAGCCTGGGAGGCTCCGGCACGACCTATGGCTACACCTTC. It is translated as CASSLGGSGTTYGYTF.

This chain connects TRBV3-1 (or the pseudogene TRBV3-2) to TRBJ2-6; TRBD1 aligns across 9 bases. Germline values: CDR1 LGHDT, CDR2 YNNKEL (reference sequence). The CDR3 contains 14 residues. Trimming cost V 8 bases and J 2 bases; bases outside gene matches: 1. As DNA, the CDR3 is TGTGCCAGCGGGGACAGGGCTGGGGCCAACGTCCTGACTTTC. This translates into CASGDRAGANVLTF.

By proportion, this clone is medium-sized. CDR3 region: CATSWTGGETQYF. The CDR3 coding sequence is TGTGCCACCAGCTGGACAGGGGGAGAGACCCAGTACTTC. The chain recombines TRBV15 with TRBJ2-5, with TRBD1 matching over 10 bases. Germline V gene sequence: CDR1 LNHNV, CDR2 YYDKDF (reference sequence). V lost 5 bases and J lost 4; bases outside the gene matches: 1. The length of the CDR3 is 13 residues.

In regard to this clone: Other DNA sequences in the same sample also yield this CDR3. The rearrangement uses TRBV2 and TRBJ1-6; D gene ambiguous. This CDR3 is 14 amino acids long. The V end was cut by 1 base, the J end by 4 bases, with 5 bases between. The germline gives CDR1 SNHLY, CDR2 FYNNEI. The CDR3 nucleotides read TGTGCCAGCAGTGAAGGGCAATATAATTCACCCCTCCACTTT. Amino acid sequence: CASSEGQYNSPLHF.

This rearrangement joins TRBV6-5 to TRBJ2-3; TRBD2 aligns across 7 bases. The CDR3 totals 12 residues. The J segment lost 11 bases and the V segment lost 9 bases, leaving 11 bases of the junction unmatched. From germline, CDR1 is MNHEY and CDR2 SVGAGI. The CDR3 DNA reads as TGTGCCAGTTCTCCCAGCGGGACGTTGCAGTATTTT. Its translation: CASSPSGTLQYF.

This clone was seen just once. V is TRBV11-1 and J is TRBJ1-2, with 7 bases matching TRBD1. Germline V gene data show CDR1 as SGHAT and CDR2 as FQDESV (reference sequence). The CDR3 consists of 14 residues. Unmatched junction bases numbered 4, after V lost 2 bases and J lost 4 bases. The chain's CDR3 is CASSLNRDSYGYTF. CDR3 in DNA: TGTGCCAGCAGCTTAAACCGGGACAGCTATGGCTACACCTTC. The variable domain in full, completed from reference TRBV11-1 and TRBJ1-2, reads EAEVAQSPRYKITEKSQAVAFWCDPISGHATLYWYRQILGQGPELLVQFQDESVVDDSQLPKDRFSAERLKGVDSTLKIQPAELGDSAMYLCASSLNRDSYGYTFGSGTRLTVV.

CDR3 nucleotides: TGTGCCAGCAGGCGATCCTCCTACGAGCAGTACTTC. This translates into CASRRSSYEQYF. V and J are TRBV2 and TRBJ2-7; no definite D call. In germline, CDR1 is SNHLY, CDR2 FYNNEI. The CDR3 has 12 amino acids. V lost 6 bases and J 0 bases, leaving 6 bases between the germline ends.

This sequence joins TRBV5-5 and TRBJ2-5, with 8 bases aligning to TRBD1. The ends lost 4 bases at V and 4 bases at J; junction bases unmatched: 12. This CDR3 has 16 amino acids. Germline CDR1 and CDR2: SGHKS and YYEKEE (reference sequence). CDR3 amino acids: CASSARGQGAIETQYF. The CDR3 region has the DNA TGTGCCAGCAGCGCACGAGGACAGGGTGCGATAGAGACCCAGTACTTC.

The J gene is TRBJ1-2, the V gene TRBV4-2; 8 nucleotides line up with TRBD1. The CDR3 consists of 15 residues. The V segment lost 0 bases and the J segment 5 bases; nucleotides outside the gene matches: 5. Germline loops: CDR1 LGHNA, CDR2 YNFKEQ. The CDR3 sequence is CASSQDAGTGYGYTF. The CDR3 coding sequence is TGTGCCAGCAGCCAAGATGCTGGGACAGGATATGGCTACACCTTC.

The gene calls are TRBV6-1 and TRBJ1-4; TRBD1 agrees at 7 bases. CDR1 MNHNS and CDR2 SASEGT come from the germline V gene. Losses at the gene ends were 0 bases for V and 4 bases for J; bases not matched to a gene: 14. The CDR3 sequence is 19 residues long. The CDR3 protein is CASSEATGSFARVNEKLFF. Here the CDR3 DNA reads TGTGCCAGCAGTGAAGCGACAGGGAGCTTCGCCCGGGTTAATGAAAAACTGTTTTTT.

The CDR3 loop is CASSEEEGRVTGELFF. CDR3 in DNA: TGTGCCAGCAGTGAAGAGGAGGGGCGCGTCACCGGGGAGCTGTTTTTT. The chain recombines TRBV6-1 with TRBJ2-2; tentative D call: TRBD2 (6 bases). CDR1 and CDR2 from the germline V gene are MNHNS and SASEGT. This CDR3 contains 16 residues. Trimming stripped 1 base from V and 4 bases from J, with 13 bases between.

The chain uses TRBV5-1 and TRBJ1-2; D may be TRBD1 (6 bases). The CDR3 contains 16 residues. The germline V and J ends were trimmed by 4 bases and 5 bases, with 21 bases remaining between them. Per the germline V gene, CDR1 is SGHRS and CDR2 is YFSETQ. The CDR3 loop reads CASSPGAGREVYGYTF. The CDR3 DNA reads TGCGCCAGCAGCCCGGGGGCAGGGAGGGAAGTGTATGGCTACACCTTC.

The chain joins TRBV12-3 or TRBV12-4 to TRBJ1-6, with D uncertain. V lost 3 bases and J lost 9, with 6 bases in between. This CDR3 is 12 amino acids long. The CDR3 protein is CASSFGVSPLHF. In nucleotides, the CDR3 is TGTGCCAGCAGTTTCGGGGTTTCACCCCTCCACTTT.